This T cell receptor (beta chain) was retrieved from a study of preoperative IRX-2 immunotherapy in early breast cancer. Libraries were prepared by immunoSEQ multiplex PCR; TCRdb keeps only in-frame clonotypes and omits some of them. Here the sample spans 24,000 or so clones, about 90% being singletons. The sample's treatment: preoperative locoregional IRX-2 cytokine immunotherapy. CDR3 length equals 16 residues. The chain joins TRBV21-1 to TRBJ1-1. TRBV21-1 is a pseudogene. Here the sequenced sample was tumor tissue, taken after IRX-2 immunotherapy. The TCR was taken from a human donor with breast cancer. The CDR3 DNA reads TGTGCCAGCAGCTTGATTCTAGACACAATTCGCACTGAAGCTTTCTTT. This encodes CASSLILDTIRTEAFF.